This T cell receptor (beta chain) was obtained from a study of patients and donors after allogeneic stem cell transplantation. The CDR3 spans 14 residues. With V trimmed by 1 base and J by 2 bases, 0 bases remained unmatched. The V gene's germline CDR1 is LNHNV and CDR2 YYDKDF (reference sequence). Each CDR3 protein is one row after TCRdb ran MiXCR on the RT-PCR reads. The table lists over 400,000 distinct CDR3 sequences, 16% of them singletons, with roughly 7% in the top ten. The sample comprised blood, either unsorted or a sorted T cell fraction (not recorded which). V usage is TRBV15 and J usage is TRBJ2-7; 9 bases line up with TRBD1. This receptor was identified in a human donor who was either an allogeneic HSCT recipient or a stem cell or donor lymphocyte infusion donor (not recorded which). It is not recorded whose cells these are; they may come from a transplant donor. CDR3 region: CATSRGDRAYEQYF. The CDR3 region has the DNA TGTGCCACCAGCAGAGGGGACAGGGCCTACGAGCAGTACTTC.